The table lists the clone carrying this T cell receptor (beta chain) with a few counts. Its antigen is as yet unknown. V lost 2 bases to trimming and J lost 0 bases, with 8 bases between them. CDR1 and CDR2 (germline): SGHVS, FQNEAQ. The CDR3 is 14 residues long. The data were taken from a study of shared clonotypes between healthy human individuals. General study results and limits: Represented diversity, genetic and exposure-history alike, was limited by few donors.

The assay used deep level. Among the unsorted PBMC samples, replicate PCRs used around 280 ng DNA, 30,000 to 35,000 T cell genomes. Libraries were prepared by immunoSEQ multiplex PCR; TCRdb keeps only in-frame clonotypes and omits some of them. The sample comprises roughly 500,000 clones, 81% of which are singletons, and 9.5% to 15% rests with the top ten. Genomic DNA from unsorted samples was obtained from 70 million to 95 million PBMCs (per sample). This TCR was recovered from a woman aged 40 to 49 in good health. Some clones in this sample may be carry-over from other donors' samples. The chain carries TRBV7-8 and TRBJ2-7; D possibly corresponds to TRBD2 (6 bases). The specimen was PBMCs. Here the CDR3 reads CASSLRTTSYEQYF. The CDR3 DNA follows: TGTGCCAGCAGCTTAAGGACTACCTCCTACGAGCAGTACTTC.